These 3 T cell receptor beta chains were all obtained from the same sample, sequenced in a study of tumor and adjacent non-tumor tissue in lung cancer. This sample's RNA came from whole unsorted tissue. More than 3 cm separated this lung sample from the edge of the tumor. The library came from three nested PCR rounds adapted from ARM-PCR protocols. TCRdb independently ran MiXCR on the multiplex PCR reads; one entry per CDR3 protein. The sample contains over 35,000 distinct CDR3 sequences, approximately 61% of which appear only once. Specimen: distant non-tumor lung tissue. All receptors derive from a middle-aged man with non-small cell lung cancer.

With regard to this clonotype: This CDR3 fails to terminate in the conserved phenylalanine or tryptophan, so it likely reflects a read error. The chain couples TRBV5-4 to TRBJ2-1, with 8 bases identical to TRBD2. Germline V CDR1 and CDR2: SGHNT, YYREEE (reference sequence). The junction had 16 bases not matched to a gene; V was cut back by 6 bases and J by 8 bases. The CDR3 loop spans 16 amino acids. CDR3 region: CASNWESGGHLDEQFS. The CDR3, as DNA: TGTGCCAGCAACTGGGAGAGCGGGGGCCACCTTGATGAGCAGTTCTCC.

The chain couples TRBV7-9 to TRBJ2-2; D ambiguous. Germline V gives CDR1 SEHNR, CDR2 FQNEAQ (reference sequence). The CDR3 loop spans 13 amino acids. V lost 2 bases, J lost 7 bases, and 8 bases lay in between. The CDR3, as DNA: TGTGCCAGCAGCTTAATGGGCATCGGGGAGCTGTTTTTT. Translation: CASSLMGIGELFF.

This chain joins TRBV2 and TRBJ2-2; D could derive from TRBD1 or TRBD2 (6 bases each). Deletions cut 7 bases from V and 10 bases from J, with 22 bases between. This CDR3 has 15 amino acids. Per germline, CDR1 SNHLY and CDR2 FYNNEI. The CDR3 is CASTLDDRTGAELFF. DNA of the CDR3: TGTGCCAGCACACTCGACGACAGGACGGGAGCGGAGCTGTTTTTT.